The 18 T cell receptor beta chains reported below all come from one sample, sequenced in a study of cytomegalovirus exposure and HLA in healthy donors. PCR employed 60 Vbeta and 13 Jbeta primers. Profiled with immunoSEQ multiplex PCR; TCRdb holds only in-frame clones, not every one. This table holds approximately 81,000 clones, around 76% found once. Sequences were obtained from PBMCs. The receptors originated from a woman aged 45-60 years in good health and CMV-seropositive.

The chain is built from TRBV4-2 and TRBJ2-5; TRBD2 agrees at 7 bases. The CDR3 has 16 residues. From germline, CDR1 is LGHNA and CDR2 YNFKEQ. V shed 0 bases, J shed 1 base, and the junction held 5 bases outside the gene matches. The CDR3 DNA sequence: TGTGCCAGCAGCCAAGATGGGAGCGGGACCCAAGAGACCCAGTACTTC. As protein: CASSQDGSGTQETQYF.

This clone was picked up a small number of times. The chain uses TRBV6-1 and TRBJ1-5; D might be TRBD1 (5 bases). Germline lookup yields CDR1 MNHNS and CDR2 SASEGT. Trimming shortened V by 3 bases and J by 1 base, and 16 bases separated the two germline ends. This CDR3 is 17 amino acids long. This chain's CDR3 is CASSDLRGSGSNQPQHF. The DNA for the CDR3 is TGTGCCAGCAGTGACCTCCGAGGATCAGGGAGCAATCAGCCCCAGCATTTT.

The chain has TRBV6-6 and TRBJ2-5; TRBD2 is a possible D gene (7 bases). The CDR3 is 14 amino acids. Germline values: CDR1 MNHNY, CDR2 SVGAGI (reference sequence). The V and J ends lost 2 bases and 5 bases respectively, with 12 bases between them. CDR3 coding DNA: TGTGCCAGCAGTTACGGGGGGGGGCGGGAGACCCAGTACTTC. This gives the protein CASSYGGGRETQYF.

V is TRBV7-2 and J is TRBJ2-3; no clear D gene. Per the germline V gene, CDR1 is SGHTA and CDR2 is FQGNSA. Trimming took 4 bases from V and 6 from J, leaving 5 bases between them. CDR3 length: 11 amino acids. The CDR3 protein is CASSYGDTQYF. DNA for the CDR3: TGTGCCAGCAGCTACGGTGATACGCAGTATTTT.

The chain couples TRBV30 to TRBJ2-5; the match to TRBD2 covers 12 bases. Germline V CDR1 and CDR2: GTSNPN, SVGIG (reference sequence). Trimming at V came to 2 bases and at J to 7 bases, leaving 8 bases not matched to a gene. The CDR3 extends over 15 amino acids. The CDR3 sequence: CAWSLAGGSGGTQYF. The CDR3 coding sequence is TGTGCCTGGAGTCTAGCGGGAGGGTCCGGTGGGACCCAGTACTTC.

This clone was picked up a small number of times. The chain employs TRBV6-5 and TRBJ2-7; a weak D match, TRBD1 (5 bases). V was pared by 5 bases and J by 3 bases, with 11 bases between. Germline V gives CDR1 MNHEY, CDR2 SVGAGI. CDR3 length: 13 residues. The CDR3 region is CASSHDSHYEQYF. CDR3 coding DNA: TGTGCCAGCAGTCACGACAGCCACTACGAGCAGTACTTC.

This clone was seen many times. The chain links TRBV19 to TRBJ1-5; 7 bases fit TRBD1. Germline V gene sequence: CDR1 LNHDA, CDR2 SQIVND (reference sequence). V lost 5 bases to trimming and J lost 6 bases; unmatched junction nucleotides: 7. There are 14 residues in the CDR3. In DNA, the CDR3 is TGTGCCAGTAGTTTACAGGGGATGGGTCAGCCCCAGCATTTT. This encodes CASSLQGMGQPQHF.

The chain carries TRBV15 and TRBJ2-2; possibly TRBD2 for D (5 bases). The V gene's germline CDR1 is LNHNV and CDR2 YYDKDF (reference sequence). Trimming left V 5 bases short and J 2 bases short, with 12 bases between. The CDR3 totals 15 residues. The DNA for the CDR3 is TGTGCCACCAGCCGCCGGGAACTTAACACCGGGGAGCTGTTTTTT. Protein product: CATSRRELNTGELFF.

The gene calls are TRBV29-1 and TRBJ1-1; 9 positions match TRBD1. Germline V gives CDR1 SQVTM, CDR2 ANQGSEA. The ends lost 6 bases at V and 1 base at J; junction bases unmatched: 9. The CDR3 is 15 residues long. CDR3 sequence: CSVLTGGGGNTEAFF. The CDR3 DNA reads as TGCAGCGTACTTACAGGGGGCGGTGGGAACACTGAAGCTTTCTTT.

This chain uses TRBV28 with TRBJ1-5; 7 bases are a match to TRBD1. Per germline, CDR1 MDHEN and CDR2 SYDVKM. The V and J ends lost 2 bases and 3 bases, in that order; junction bases with no gene match: 10. This CDR3 is built from 17 residues. The CDR3: CASSLIGGGLDNQPQHF. The CDR3 bases are TGTGCCAGCAGTTTAATAGGGGGCGGGTTGGACAATCAGCCCCAGCATTTT.

V gene TRBV23-1 combines with J gene TRBJ1-3; D may be TRBD1 (5 bases). TRBV23-1 is classed as an ORF, of uncertain function. Between the trimmed V and J ends, which lost 4 bases and 0 bases, there was a span of 10 bases. The CDR3 is 15 amino acids. The CDR3 loop reads CASSPSRGSGNTIYF. The CDR3 region has the DNA TGCGCCAGCAGTCCAAGTAGGGGCTCTGGAAACACCATATATTTT.

The chain joins TRBV2 to TRBJ2-1, with TRBD2 identical over 8 bases. Germline CDR1 is SNHLY and CDR2 is FYNNEI. The CDR3 covers 15 residues. Unmatched junction bases numbered 4, after V lost 6 bases and J lost 0 bases. The CDR3 DNA reads as TGTGCCAGCAGCCTTAGCGGGAACTCCTACAATGAGCAGTTCTTC. Translating it yields CASSLSGNSYNEQFF.

The gene calls are TRBV27 and TRBJ2-5, with 7 bases matching TRBD1. The CDR3 extends over 15 amino acids. CDR1 and CDR2 from the germline V gene are MNHEY and SMNVEV (reference sequence). With V trimmed by 5 bases and J by 9 bases, 15 bases remained unmatched. Written as DNA, the CDR3 is TGTGCCAGCAGTCCACCCTCGGCGGGCCAGGGGGCCCAGTACTTC. Protein: CASSPPSAGQGAQYF.

The chain combines TRBV19 with TRBJ1-5; 8 bases fit TRBD1. J gave up 4 bases and V 7 bases, and 9 bases lay outside the gene matches. The CDR3 covers 15 residues. CDR1 and CDR2 from the germline V gene are LNHDA and SQIVND (reference sequence). CDR3 nucleotides: TGTGCCAGTAACCTACAGGGGGTACGAAATCAGCCCCAGCATTTT. This codes for CASNLQGVRNQPQHF.

This chain connects TRBV10-3 to TRBJ1-3, with D possibly matching TRBD1 (6 bases). V lost 6 bases to trimming and J lost 0 bases, with 9 bases between them. The CDR3 consists of 14 residues. From germline, CDR1 is ENHRY and CDR2 SYGVKD. CDR3 DNA sequence: TGTGCCATCAGCCGACAGGACTCTGGAAACACCATATATTTT. The encoded protein is CAISRQDSGNTIYF.

A few counts support this clone. CDR3: CASSPPGQGGEQYF. Written as DNA, the CDR3 is TGTGCCAGCAGCCCACCGGGACAGGGCGGCGAGCAGTACTTC. The chain is built from TRBV6-6 and TRBJ2-7, with 9 bases lining up with TRBD1. V shed 6 bases, J shed 6 bases, and the junction held 9 bases outside the gene matches. Germline CDR1 is MNHNY and CDR2 is SVGAGI (reference sequence). CDR3 length equals 14 residues.

The chain combines TRBV7-3 with TRBJ2-3; 7 bases agree with TRBD1. Germline CDR1 is SGHTA and CDR2 is FQGTGA. With V trimmed by 5 bases and J by 1 base, 0 bases remained unmatched. The CDR3 is 13 residues long. As DNA, the CDR3 is TGTGCCAGCAGCCAGGGGGGCACAGATACGCAGTATTTT. Translation gives CASSQGGTDTQYF.

The rearrangement links TRBV7-9 to TRBJ2-5; possibly TRBD2 for D (6 bases). The germline V gene has CDR1 SEHNR and CDR2 FQNEAQ (reference sequence). Trimming removed 2 bases at V and 4 bases at J, with 17 bases between. CDR3 length: 16 amino acids. For the CDR3, the DNA is TGTGCCAGCAGCTTACAATTTGGTAGGAGGGGAGAGACCCAGTACTTC. The encoded protein is CASSLQFGRRGETQYF.